This T cell receptor beta chain was captured by sequencing in a study of brain metastases from non-small cell lung cancer. General study findings and limits: Expanded T-cell clones appeared in roughly 60% of brain metastases over primaries. TCR repertoires overlapped largely between brain metastases and matched primaries. Brain metastases had lower T-cell infiltration than primary tumors.

Regarding this clone: Its antigen is not identified. The same CDR3 arises from other DNA sequences in this sample as well.

Profiling relied on immunoSEQ multiplex PCR, and the TCRdb table lists in-frame clones only, not all of them. The table records 2,700 or so clones, about 79% of them present only once. The origin of this receptor is a donor at least 40 years old with non-small cell lung cancer. Sequencing used primary lung tumor tissue.

In nucleotides, the CDR3 is TGTGCCAGCAGCCCCGAAGGGAGCCGCTATGGCTACACCTTC. It specifies CASSPEGSRYGYTF. The chain has TRBV9 and TRBJ1-2; unclear D gene. V lost 4 bases to trimming and J lost 4 bases, with 14 bases between them. Germline V gene data show CDR1 as SGDLS and CDR2 as YYNGEE. The CDR3 loop spans 14 amino acids.